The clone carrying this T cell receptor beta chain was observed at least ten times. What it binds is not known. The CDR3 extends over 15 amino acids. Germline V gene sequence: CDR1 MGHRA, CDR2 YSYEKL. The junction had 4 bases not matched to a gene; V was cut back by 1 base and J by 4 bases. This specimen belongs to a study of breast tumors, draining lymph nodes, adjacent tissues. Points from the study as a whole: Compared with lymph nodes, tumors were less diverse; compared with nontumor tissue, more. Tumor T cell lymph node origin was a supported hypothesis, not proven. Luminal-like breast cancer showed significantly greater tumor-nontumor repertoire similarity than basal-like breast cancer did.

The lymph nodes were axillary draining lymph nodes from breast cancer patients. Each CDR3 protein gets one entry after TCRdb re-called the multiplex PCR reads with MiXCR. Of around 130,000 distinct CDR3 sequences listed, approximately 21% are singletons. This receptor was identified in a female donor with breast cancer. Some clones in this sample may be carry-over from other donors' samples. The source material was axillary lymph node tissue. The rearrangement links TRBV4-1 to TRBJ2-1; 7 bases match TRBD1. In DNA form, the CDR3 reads TGCGCCAGCAGCCAAGGGGACAGCGGATACAATGAGCAGTTCTTC. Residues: CASSQGDSGYNEQFF.